This T cell receptor (beta chain) originates from a study of blood T cell repertoires in COVID-19. As for the study in general: Acute and convalescent COVID-19 samples came from the United States, Italy and Spain. PBMCs, B-cell-depleted T cells, or T cells provided the cDNA or gDNA that made up the material.

Study processing details: Cell counts per sample came from amplifying reference gene primers. Sequencing was performed with immunoSEQ multiplex PCR; in TCRdb, only in-frame clones are kept and a portion is missing. The V and J calls and clone size are taken from that table; D and trimming were inferred from the DNA. Found here are 130,000 to 150,000 clones, roughly 79% of them singletons; the top ten hold roughly 8.2%. Germline CDR1 reads LNHDA; CDR2 reads SQIVND (reference sequence). This CDR3 spans 13 amino acids. V dropped 5 bases and J dropped 3 bases, with 11 bases sitting between them. This TCR was sampled from a human donor in a cohort sampled during active COVID-19. The specimen sequenced was peripheral blood. The V and J genes are TRBV19 and TRBJ2-7, with D possibly matching TRBD2 (5 bases). The CDR3 protein is CASSDPRGYEQYF. DNA of the CDR3: TGTGCCAGTAGTGACCCCCGGGGCTACGAGCAGTACTTC.